These 11 T cell receptor beta chains were all obtained from the same sample, sequenced in a study of blood T cell repertoires in COVID-19. Repertoires were generated with immunoSEQ multiplex PCR, while TCRdb's copy carries only in-frame clones and drops some. Of 350,000 to 450,000 clones detected, roughly nine tenths appear once; the ten largest clones hold over 0.7%. Sequencing used PBMCs or T cells enriched from blood (not recorded which). Receptors originate from a woman aged 40 to 50 who had been exposed to COVID-19.

The chain uses TRBV12-3 or TRBV12-4 and TRBJ1-5; D is unresolved. V shed 3 bases and J shed 4 bases, with 4 bases lying between them. CDR3 size: 12 residues. DNA for the CDR3: TGTGCCAGCAGTTTTTCGAATCAGCCCCAGCATTTT. It codes for CASSFSNQPQHF.

This clone was counted many times. CDR3 loop: CASSLGTAYSPLHF. CDR3 DNA: TGTGCCAGCAGTTTAGGTACAGCCTATTCACCCCTCCACTTT. The gene calls are TRBV27 and TRBJ1-6; no definite D call. V was pared by 2 bases and J by 8 bases, with 10 bases between. The CDR3 has 14 residues. From germline, CDR1 is MNHEY and CDR2 SMNVEV (reference sequence).

The rearrangement links TRBV7-3 to TRBJ1-1, with 9 bases aligning to TRBD1. J was trimmed by 4 bases and V by 5 bases; bases with no gene match: 8. The CDR3 is 15 amino acids. CDR1 is SGHTA and CDR2 is FQGTGA in the germline V gene. CDR3 protein: CASSRDGQGLTEAFF. CDR3 nucleotide sequence: TGTGCCAGCAGCCGCGACGGACAGGGGCTCACTGAAGCTTTCTTT.

Comment on this clone: Other nucleotide sequences from this sample produce the same CDR3. J is TRBJ1-5 and V is TRBV7-2; 8 bases agree with TRBD1. CDR1 SGHTA and CDR2 FQGNSA come from the germline V gene. CDR3 length equals 15 residues. Unmatched junction bases numbered 5, after V lost 5 bases and J lost 2 bases. CDR3 nucleotides: TGTGCCAGCAGCAGAGGACAGGGAGGCAATCAGCCCCAGCATTTT. As protein: CASSRGQGGNQPQHF. Using reference TRBV7-2 and TRBJ1-5 for the parts outside the CDR3, the full variable domain is GAGVSQSPSNKVTEKGKDVELRCDPISGHTALYWYRQSLGQGLEFLIYFQGNSAPDKSGLPSDRFSAERTGGSVSTLTIQRTQQEDSAVYLCASSRGQGGNQPQHFGDGTRLSIL.

V gene TRBV5-4 combines with J gene TRBJ2-5, with 10 bases fitting TRBD2. V shed 2 bases, J shed 4 bases, and the junction held 8 bases outside the gene matches. Germline CDR1 reads SGHNT; CDR2 reads YYREEE (reference sequence). This CDR3 has 16 residues. The CDR3 sequence is CASSLELAGIGETQYF. DNA for the CDR3: TGTGCCAGCAGCTTAGAACTAGCGGGGATTGGAGAGACCCAGTACTTC.

This chain links TRBV6-5 with TRBJ1-5; TRBD1 matches 7 bases. Germline loops: CDR1 MNHEY, CDR2 SVGAGI. Losses at the gene ends were 6 bases for V and 3 bases for J; bases not matched to a gene: 5. The CDR3 totals 14 residues. The CDR3 nucleotides are TGTGCCAGCAGAGGGACAGATTTCAATCAGCCCCAGCATTTT. Protein: CASRGTDFNQPQHF.

The V call is TRBV7-3, the J call TRBJ2-1; 7 nucleotides line up with TRBD2. The germline V gene has CDR1 SGHTA and CDR2 FQGTGA. The CDR3 spans 16 residues. The trim removed 6 bases at V and 7 bases at J, leaving 15 bases unmatched. This CDR3 is CASSQNLAAGPNEQFF. The CDR3 DNA reads as TGTGCCAGCAGTCAGAATCTAGCGGCCGGACCTAATGAGCAGTTCTTC.

This clone was counted once. The gene calls are TRBV15 and TRBJ1-3; no clear D. The CDR3 extends over 14 amino acids. V was trimmed by 0 bases and J by 3 bases, leaving 6 bases between them. Germline V gene lookup returns CDR1 LNHNV and CDR2 YYDKDF (reference sequence). Written as DNA, the CDR3 is TGTGCCACCAGCAGAGATCGCGGTGGAAACACCATATATTTT. Its translation is CATSRDRGGNTIYF.

This clone was seen a handful of times. The chain joins TRBV5-4 to TRBJ1-1; 10 bases line up with TRBD1. This CDR3 is built from 14 residues. The germline V gene encodes CDR1 SGHNT and CDR2 YYREEE (reference sequence). With 4 bases clipped from V and 8 bases from J, the junction kept 8 bases outside the gene matches. The CDR3 reads CASSTGTGVGEAFF. The CDR3 nucleotides read TGTGCCAGCAGCACCGGGACAGGGGTAGGGGAAGCTTTCTTT.

In DNA form, the CDR3 reads TGTGCCAGCAGCGTCGCACAGGGGGCAAATTCACCCCTCCACTTT. Translation: CASSVAQGANSPLHF. The V and J genes are TRBV5-4 and TRBJ1-6; TRBD1 matches at 9 bases. The trim removed 4 bases at V and 7 bases at J, leaving 6 bases unmatched. CDR1 SGHNT and CDR2 YYREEE come from the germline V gene (reference sequence). The CDR3 contains 15 residues.

The CDR3 nucleotides are TGTGCTAGTGGTTTGGGAGGGACAGGATCGCAACAAGAGACCCAGTACTTC. Translated, it gives CASGLGGTGSQQETQYF. This chain links TRBV12-5 with TRBJ2-5, with 8 bases matching TRBD1. This CDR3 contains 17 residues. Germline V gene data show CDR1 as LGHNT and CDR2 as FRNRAP. V gave up 1 base and J gave up 2 bases; unmatched junction bases: 9.